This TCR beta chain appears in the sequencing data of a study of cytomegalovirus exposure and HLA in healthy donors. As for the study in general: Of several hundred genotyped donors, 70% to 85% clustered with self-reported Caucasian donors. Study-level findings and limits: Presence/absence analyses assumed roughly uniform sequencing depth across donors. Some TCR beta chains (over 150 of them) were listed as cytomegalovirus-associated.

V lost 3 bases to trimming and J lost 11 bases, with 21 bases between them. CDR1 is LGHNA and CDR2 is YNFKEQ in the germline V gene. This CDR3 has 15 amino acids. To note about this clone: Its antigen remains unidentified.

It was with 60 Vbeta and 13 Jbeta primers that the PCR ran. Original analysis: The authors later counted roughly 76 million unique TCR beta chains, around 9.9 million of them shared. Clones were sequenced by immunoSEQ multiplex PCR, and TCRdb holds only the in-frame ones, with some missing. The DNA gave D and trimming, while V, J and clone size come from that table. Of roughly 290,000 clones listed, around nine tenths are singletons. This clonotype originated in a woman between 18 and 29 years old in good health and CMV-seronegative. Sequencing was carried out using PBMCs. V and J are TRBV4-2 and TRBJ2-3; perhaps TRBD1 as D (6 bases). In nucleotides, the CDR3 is TGTGCCAGCAGCCAGGGGAACGAGGGGTTACAGGGGCAGTATTTT. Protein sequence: CASSQGNEGLQGQYF.